These 14 T cell receptor beta chains came from one sample sequenced in a study of naive and memory T cell subsets. Amplification of ligated cDNA took four PCR rounds with SP2 and nested alpha and beta constant primers. TCRdb used MiXCR to reprocess the 5' RACE reads, holding one entry per CDR3 protein. The table records more than 45,000 distinct CDR3 sequences, around 5% of them present only once. An oligonucleotide containing a UMI was ligated to the 3' end of TCR cDNA. The receptors derive from a female donor in good health.

This clonotype was seen many times. CDR3 residues: CASSAWETGVDGYTF. For the CDR3, the DNA is TGCGCCAGCAGCGCTTGGGAGACAGGGGTGGATGGCTACACCTTC. This sequence joins TRBV5-1 and TRBJ1-2, with 8 bases lining up with TRBD1. The CDR3 covers 15 residues. Germline CDR1 is SGHRS and CDR2 is YFSETQ. With 4 bases clipped from V and 6 bases from J, the junction kept 11 bases outside the gene matches.

This clonotype has just a few counts. The chain couples TRBV19 to TRBJ1-5; D ambiguous. This CDR3 has 15 amino acids. The V gene's germline CDR1 is LNHDA and CDR2 SQIVND (reference sequence). V was trimmed by 6 bases and J by 0 bases, leaving 12 bases between them. The CDR3 protein is CASRRRTDSNQPQHF. In DNA, the CDR3 is TGTGCCAGTAGACGAAGGACGGATAGCAATCAGCCCCAGCATTTT.

The chain uses TRBV10-3 and TRBJ2-5; TRBD2 aligns across 9 bases. Germline CDR1 and CDR2: ENHRY and SYGVKD. Unmatched junction bases numbered 7, after V lost 5 bases and J lost 3 bases. The CDR3 covers 15 residues. CDR3 region: CAISPSGTRKETQYF. CDR3 sequence (DNA): TGTGCCATCAGTCCTAGCGGGACGCGAAAAGAGACCCAGTACTTC.

This clonotype was seen many times. This chain joins TRBV6-5 and TRBJ2-7; D may match TRBD1 or TRBD2 (6 bases each). This CDR3 contains 16 residues. Germline V gives CDR1 MNHEY, CDR2 SVGAGI. The V gene lost 0 bases and the J gene lost 1 base, with 13 bases spanning the gap. CDR3 loop: CASSYSGGPGSYEQYF. CDR3 sequence (DNA): TGTGCCAGCAGTTACTCTGGGGGGCCAGGATCCTACGAGCAGTACTTC.

Ten or more counts support this clonotype. This sequence joins TRBV18 and TRBJ2-1; D may be TRBD2 (6 bases). CDR3 length equals 14 residues. The germline V gene encodes CDR1 KGHSH and CDR2 LQKENI. V was clipped by 1 base and J by 5 bases, with 9 bases between them. The CDR3: CASSPRRDHNEQFF. The CDR3 bases are TGTGCCAGCTCACCACGGCGGGATCACAATGAGCAGTTCTTC.

A remark on this clonotype: The junction departs from the called germline gene at one end, perhaps through a read error. The J gene is TRBJ2-1, the V gene TRBV2; 7 nucleotides match TRBD1. Germline CDR1 SNHLY, CDR2 FYNNEI. The length of the CDR3 is 10 residues. In DNA form, the CDR3 reads TGTGCCAGCAGCCGGGACAGTAGGGTCTTC. This translates into CASSRDSRVF.

This clonotype was seen many times. The chain carries TRBV5-4 and TRBJ1-2; 9 bases agree with TRBD1. With V trimmed by 4 bases and J by 5 bases, 6 bases remained unmatched. From germline, CDR1 is SGHNT and CDR2 YYREEE (reference sequence). The CDR3 runs to 14 residues. In DNA, the CDR3 is TGTGCCAGCAGCGGGGGACAGGGAGGTTATGGCTACACCTTC. It yields the protein CASSGGQGGYGYTF.

This clonotype came up many times. V is TRBV7-2 and J is TRBJ2-3, with D tentatively TRBD2 (5 bases). CDR1 is SGHTA and CDR2 is FQGNSA in the germline V gene. V was cut by 5 bases and J by 1 base, with 13 bases left in between. CDR3 length: 15 residues. CDR3 bases: TGTGCCAGCAGCCCCTACGCGGGCCGCACAGATACGCAGTATTTT. This codes for CASSPYAGRTDTQYF.

Ten or more counts support this clonotype. This chain joins TRBV29-1 and TRBJ2-7; 7 bases map to TRBD1. Germline-derived CDR1 and CDR2 are SQVTM and ANQGSEA. This CDR3 region has 15 residues. With V trimmed by 6 bases and J by 9 bases, 20 bases remained unmatched. This CDR3 is CSVSGRQGEGNPQYF. The DNA for the CDR3 is TGCAGCGTGTCCGGTCGACAGGGTGAGGGTAACCCGCAGTACTTC.

This clonotype was recorded at least ten times. The chain uses TRBV24-1 and TRBJ2-1, with 7 bases identical to TRBD1. V shed 4 bases, J shed 6 bases, and the junction held 11 bases outside the gene matches. The V gene's germline CDR1 is KGHDR and CDR2 SFDVKD. The CDR3 is 16 amino acids. The CDR3 sequence is CATSESGTATTNEQFF. The CDR3 region has the DNA TGTGCCACCAGTGAGTCCGGGACAGCGACTACCAATGAGCAGTTCTTC.

There are many counts of this clonotype. The chain recombines TRBV6-2 or TRBV6-3 with TRBJ1-5; possibly TRBD1 for D (5 bases). The CDR3 totals 13 residues. V was shortened by 2 bases and J by 7 bases, with 9 bases between the two germline ends. The germline V gene encodes CDR1 MNHEY and CDR2 SVGEGT. CDR3 sequence reads: CASSYLGAQPQHF. In DNA, the CDR3 is TGTGCCAGCAGTTACCTAGGGGCCCAGCCCCAGCATTTT.

This clonotype came up many times. Written as DNA, the CDR3 is TGTGCCAGCAGCCCCCAGGGCTTAACAGATACGCAGTATTTT. It encodes CASSPQGLTDTQYF. The chain couples TRBV11-2 to TRBJ2-3; D possibly corresponds to TRBD1 (5 bases). Germline values: CDR1 SGHAT, CDR2 FQNNGV. This CDR3 has 14 amino acids. V lost 5 bases and J 3 bases, leaving 12 bases between the germline ends.

This clonotype has at least ten counts. The chain employs TRBV7-9 and TRBJ2-7, with 12 bases aligning to TRBD2. The CDR3 covers 15 residues. In germline, CDR1 is SEHNR, CDR2 FQNEAQ (reference sequence). Trimming cost V 5 bases and J 3 bases; bases outside gene matches: 5. The CDR3 spells CASSPRTSGIYEQYF. CDR3 DNA: TGTGCCAGCAGCCCCCGGACTAGCGGGATCTACGAGCAGTACTTC.

This clonotype was counted ten times or more. This chain uses TRBV6-6 with TRBJ2-7; no definite D call. Germline values: CDR1 MNHNY, CDR2 SVGAGI (reference sequence). This CDR3 is built from 13 residues. Trimming stripped 1 base from V and 5 bases from J, with 9 bases between. The CDR3 sequence: CASSYLFKDEQYF. CDR3 nucleotide sequence: TGTGCCAGCAGTTACTTATTCAAGGACGAGCAGTACTTC.